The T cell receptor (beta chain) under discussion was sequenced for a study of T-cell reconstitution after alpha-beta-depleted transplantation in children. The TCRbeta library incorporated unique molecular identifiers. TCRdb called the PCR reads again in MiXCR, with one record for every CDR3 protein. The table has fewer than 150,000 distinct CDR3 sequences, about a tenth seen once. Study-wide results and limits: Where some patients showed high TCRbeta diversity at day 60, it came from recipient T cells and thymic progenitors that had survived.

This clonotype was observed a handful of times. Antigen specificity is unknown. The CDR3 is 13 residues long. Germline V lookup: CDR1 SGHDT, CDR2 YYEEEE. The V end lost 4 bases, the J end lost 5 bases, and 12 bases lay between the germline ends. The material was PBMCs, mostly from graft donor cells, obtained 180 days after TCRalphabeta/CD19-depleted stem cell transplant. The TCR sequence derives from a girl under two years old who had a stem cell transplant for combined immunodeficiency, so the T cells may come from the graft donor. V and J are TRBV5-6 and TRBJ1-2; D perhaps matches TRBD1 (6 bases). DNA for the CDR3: TGTGCCAGCAGCCCGACAGGACAATATGGCTACACCTTC. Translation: CASSPTGQYGYTF.